This TCR beta chain was identified during a study of T cell changes during pregnancy in multiple sclerosis. Trimming took 4 bases from V and 8 from J, leaving 16 bases between them. This CDR3 spans 15 amino acids. From germline, CDR1 is SGDLS and CDR2 YYNGEE. Data came from immunoSEQ multiplex PCR; TCRdb stores just in-frame clones and leaves some out. The table has over 45,000 clones, approximately 90% seen once; the top ten hold roughly 0.54%. This chain connects TRBV9 to TRBJ1-6; D not certain. The sequences come from CD4+ T cells from peripheral blood mononuclear cells, collected in the first trimester of pregnancy. This receptor was identified in a female donor with multiple sclerosis, enrolled in a pregnancy study. The CDR3 DNA is TGTGCCAGCAGCCCGGATCCGGGGTTGGATTCACCCCTCCACTTT. This gives the protein CASSPDPGLDSPLHF.